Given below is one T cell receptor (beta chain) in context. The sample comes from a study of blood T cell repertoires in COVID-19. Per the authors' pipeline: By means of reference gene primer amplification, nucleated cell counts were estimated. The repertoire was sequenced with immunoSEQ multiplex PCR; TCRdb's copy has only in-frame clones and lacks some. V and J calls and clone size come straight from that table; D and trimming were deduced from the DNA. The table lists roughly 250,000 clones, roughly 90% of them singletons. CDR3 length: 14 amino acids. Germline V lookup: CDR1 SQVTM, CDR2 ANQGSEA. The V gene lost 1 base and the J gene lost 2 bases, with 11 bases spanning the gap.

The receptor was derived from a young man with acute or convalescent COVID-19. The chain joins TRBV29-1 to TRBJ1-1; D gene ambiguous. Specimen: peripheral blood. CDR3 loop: CSVEGVAVNTEAFF. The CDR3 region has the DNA TGCAGCGTTGAAGGAGTCGCTGTTAACACTGAAGCTTTCTTT. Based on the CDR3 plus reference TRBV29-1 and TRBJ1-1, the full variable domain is SAVISQKPSRDICQRGTSLTIQCQVDSQVTMMFWYRQQPGQSLTLIATANQGSEATYESGFVIDKFPISRPNLTFSTLTVSNMSPEDSSIYLCSVEGVAVNTEAFFGQGTRLTVV.